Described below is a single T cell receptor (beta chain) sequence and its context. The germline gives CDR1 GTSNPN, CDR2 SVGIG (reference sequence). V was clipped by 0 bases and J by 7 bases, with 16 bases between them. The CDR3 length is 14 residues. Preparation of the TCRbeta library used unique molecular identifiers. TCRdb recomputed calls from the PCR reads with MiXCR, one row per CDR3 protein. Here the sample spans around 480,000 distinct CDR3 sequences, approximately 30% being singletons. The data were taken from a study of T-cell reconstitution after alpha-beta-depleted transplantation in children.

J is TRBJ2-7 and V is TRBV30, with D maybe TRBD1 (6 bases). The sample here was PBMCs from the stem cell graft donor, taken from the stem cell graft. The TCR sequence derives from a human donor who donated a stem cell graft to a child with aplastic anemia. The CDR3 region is CAWSVGAGAREQYF. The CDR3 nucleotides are TGTGCCTGGAGTGTAGGAGCAGGGGCCAGGGAGCAGTACTTC.